This paragraph covers one TCR beta chain sequence. As yet, its antigen is unknown. The entry originates in a study of regulatory and conventional T cells in RAG deficiency. The CDR3 is 11 residues long. Trimming took off 3 bases at V and 7 bases at J, with 6 bases between the two ends. Per germline, CDR1 MGHDK and CDR2 SYGVNS. Study-wide findings and caveats: Omenn patients showed >90% Treg-Tconv overlap and shorter CDR3 lengths.

Genomic DNA came from blood conventional CD4+ T cells gated CD25-low CD127-high. The table came from immunoSEQ multiplex PCR; TCRdb's copy has only in-frame clones and leaves some out. The table records under 45,000 clones, 76% of them present only once. These data also featured in a second study, about regulatory T cells. As that study records: Primers: 52 TRBV forward and 13 TRBJ reverse.

The sequenced sample consisted of CD4+ effector T cells sorted from blood. The receptor was derived from a human donor in good health. This chain joins TRBV25-1 and TRBJ2-5; D gene uncertain. The CDR3 DNA reads TGTGCCAGCAGTGACTCAGCGACCCAGTACTTC. Protein product: CASSDSATQYF. Complete variable domain (other parts from reference TRBV25-1 and TRBJ2-5): EADIYQTPRYLVIGTGKKITLECSQTMGHDKMYWYQQDPGMELHLIHYSYGVNSTEKGDLSSESTVSRIRTEHFPLTLESARPSHTSQYLCASSDSATQYFGPGTRLLVL.